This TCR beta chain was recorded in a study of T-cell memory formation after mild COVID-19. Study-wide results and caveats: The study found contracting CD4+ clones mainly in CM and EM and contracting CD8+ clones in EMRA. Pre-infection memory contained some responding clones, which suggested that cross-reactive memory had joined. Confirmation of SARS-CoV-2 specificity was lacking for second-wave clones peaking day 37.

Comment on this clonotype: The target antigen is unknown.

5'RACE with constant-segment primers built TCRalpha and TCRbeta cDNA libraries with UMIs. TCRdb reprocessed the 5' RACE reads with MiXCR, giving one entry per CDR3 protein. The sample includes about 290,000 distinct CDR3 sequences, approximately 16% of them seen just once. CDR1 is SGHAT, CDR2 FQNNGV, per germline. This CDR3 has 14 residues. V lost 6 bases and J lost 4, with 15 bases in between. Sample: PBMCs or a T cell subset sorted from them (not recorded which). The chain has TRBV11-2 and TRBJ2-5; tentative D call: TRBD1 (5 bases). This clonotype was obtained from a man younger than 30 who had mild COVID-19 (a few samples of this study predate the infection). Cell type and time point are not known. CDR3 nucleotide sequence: TGTGCCAGCAGGCAGGAACAGGTCCCAGAGACCCAGTACTTC. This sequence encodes CASRQEQVPETQYF. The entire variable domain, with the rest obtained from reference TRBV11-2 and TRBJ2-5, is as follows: EAGVAQSPRYKIIEKRQSVAFWCNPISGHATLYWYQQILGQGPKLLIQFQNNGVVDDSQLPKDRFSAERLKGVDSTLKIQPAKLEDSAVYLCASRQEQVPETQYFGPGTRLLVL.